This TCR beta chain was identified in a study of blood T cells in healthy people across ages. Every sample had a minimum of 6 million PBMCs isolated. Regarding this clonotype: What it binds is unknown.

Study-wide results and limits: It was not possible, with unsorted PBMCs, to conclusively compare naive and antigen-experienced cells. Strongly correlated with naive T cell percentage was TCR beta diversity.

Through a sample-barcoded 5' primer and a J-beta primer mix, a second PCR was run for roughly 7 to 12 cycles. Each cDNA molecule received a tag from a template-switch adaptor that had 12 random nucleotides. TCRdb re-called the 5' RACE reads with MiXCR, one entry per CDR3 protein. The sample records approximately 1.5 million distinct CDR3 sequences, under 55% being singletons. Per the germline V gene, CDR1 is SGHTA and CDR2 is FQGNSA. The V gene lost 5 bases and the J gene lost 4 bases, with 12 bases spanning the gap. This CDR3 is built from 14 residues. The material sequenced was blood. The genes are TRBV7-2 and TRBJ1-5; D is uncertain. The clonotype originates from a young woman in good health. CDR3 bases: TGTGCCAGCAGCGTGAGTACGGGTAATCAGCCCCAGCATTTT. This sequence encodes CASSVSTGNQPQHF. The complete variable domain, with remaining parts taken from reference TRBV7-2 and TRBJ1-5, reads GAGVSQSPSNKVTEKGKDVELRCDPISGHTALYWYRQSLGQGLEFLIYFQGNSAPDKSGLPSDRFSAERTGGSVSTLTIQRTQQEDSAVYLCASSVSTGNQPQHFGDGTRLSIL.